This is a list of T cell receptor beta chains from one sample in a study of CD8 T cells in Susac syndrome. Each CDR3 protein is one row after TCRdb ran MiXCR on the immunoSEQ multiplex PCR reads. Of 77,000 or so distinct CDR3 sequences listed, approximately 94% are singletons. The source material was CD4+ T cells from PBMCs. These receptors were obtained from a human donor with Susac syndrome. CDR3s include the opening cysteine and the closing phenylalanine or tryptophan. Fields, in order: D gene, J gene, V gene, clone size, CDR3 DNA, CDR3 protein. The D gene is left open where the match is weak. Size tells how often a clone was seen (once, few, many) or the class of an expanded clone, and some rows leave it out.

NA | TRBJ1-2 | TRBV7-2 | NA | TGTGCCAGCAGCTTGGTGTATGGCTACACCTTC | CASSLVYGYTF
NA | TRBJ2-7 | TRBV19 | once | TGTGCCAGTAGTATAGGAGTCGGCAGAACCTACGAGCAGTACTTC | CASSIGVGRTYEQYF
TRBD1 | TRBJ1-6 | TRBV5-1 | NA | TGCGCCAGCAGCTTGGGAGGGACAGGGTACGGACCCCTCCACTTT | CASSLGGTGYGPLHF
NA | TRBJ2-5 | TRBV30 | NA | TGTGCCTGGAGTGAGGGCGAGACCCAGTACTTC | CAWSEGETQYF
NA | TRBJ2-7 | TRBV10-3 | NA | TGTGCCATCAGTGAGTGGGGTTCCTACGAGCAGTACTTC | CAISEWGSYEQYF
NA | TRBJ2-5 | TRBV20-1 | NA | TGCAGTGCTAAAGGACTAATAGAGGACCAAGAGACCCAGTACTTC | CSAKGLIEDQETQYF
NA | TRBJ1-2 | TRBV7-2 | NA | TGTGCCAGCAGCCCAGGGACGGGACGCGGCTACACCTTC | CASSPGTGRGYTF
NA | TRBJ1-5 | TRBV6-5 | NA | TGTGCCAGCACCCCGTCCCGGGACAACACTAAGCCCCAGCATTTT | CASTPSRDNTKPQHF
TRBD2 | TRBJ2-1 | TRBV15 | NA | TGTGCCACCAGCAGGGATCGACTAGCGGGAGGATATGAGCAGTTCTTC | CATSRDRLAGGYEQFF
NA | TRBJ1-1 | TRBV20-1 | NA | TGCAGTCCCTCTGAGAACACTGAAGCTTTCTTT | CSPSENTEAFF
NA | TRBJ2-7 | TRBV12-3/TRBV12-4 | NA | TGTGCCAGCAGTTTAAGAGTATACGAGCAGTACTTC | CASSLRVYEQYF
NA | TRBJ2-5 | TRBV18 | NA | TGTGCCAGCTCCCCTCGGCGGGGAGAGACCCAGTACTTC | CASSPRRGETQYF
NA | TRBJ2-7 | TRBV7-2 | NA | TGTGCCAGCAGCTTAGAGGACGGAACCTACGAGCAGTACTTC | CASSLEDGTYEQYF
TRBD2 | TRBJ2-3 | TRBV7-2 | NA | TGTGCCAGCAGCCCGGGGCTAGCGGGAGAACGAGATACGCAGTATTTT | CASSPGLAGERDTQYF
TRBD2 | TRBJ2-1 | TRBV6-1 | few | TGTGCCAGCAGTTATCCCAGCGGGGGGTACAATGAGCAGTTCTTC | CASSYPSGGYNEQFF
TRBD2 | TRBJ2-3 | TRBV7-2 | few | TGTGCCAGCAGCTCGAGCGGGGGCACAGATACGCAGTATTTT | CASSSSGGTDTQYF
TRBD1 | TRBJ2-1 | TRBV20-1 | NA | TGCAGTGCTAGAGATGACAGGGGAGGAGCCTACAATGAGCAGTTCTTC | CSARDDRGGAYNEQFF
NA | TRBJ1-2 | TRBV5-8 | NA | TGTGCCAGCAGCCCGCGGTTTGGGAAGGGAGACTATGACTACACCTTC | CASSPRFGKGDYDYTF
TRBD2 | TRBJ2-2 | TRBV7-8 | NA | TGTGCCAGCGGGCCGGCGGGAGGTGTAACCGGGGAGCTGTTTTTT | CASGPAGGVTGELFF
TRBD1 | TRBJ2-7 | TRBV20-1 | NA | TGCAGTGTCCAGCAATTCAGGGGGAGTGGCGAGCAGTACTTC | CSVQQFRGSGEQYF
TRBD1 | TRBJ1-2 | TRBV7-2 | once | TGTGCCAGCAGCCAACGGACAGGGGGCCCCTATGGCTACACCTTC | CASSQRTGGPYGYTF